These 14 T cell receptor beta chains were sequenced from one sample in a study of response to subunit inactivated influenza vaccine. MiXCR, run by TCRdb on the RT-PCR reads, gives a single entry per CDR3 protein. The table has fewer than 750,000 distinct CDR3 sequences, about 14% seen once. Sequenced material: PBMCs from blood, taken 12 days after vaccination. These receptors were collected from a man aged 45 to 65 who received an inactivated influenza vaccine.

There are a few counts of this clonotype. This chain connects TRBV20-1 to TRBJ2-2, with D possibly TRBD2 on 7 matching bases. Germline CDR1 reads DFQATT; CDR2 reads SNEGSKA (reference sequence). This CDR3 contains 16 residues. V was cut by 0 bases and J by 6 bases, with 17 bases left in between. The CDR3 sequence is CSARDLGGATPGELFF. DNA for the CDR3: TGCAGTGCTAGAGATCTGGGGGGGGCAACCCCCGGGGAGCTGTTTTTT.

In DNA, the CDR3 is TGTGCCAGCAGTCCCGACAGGGTGGGCACTGAAGCTTTCTTT. Translated, it gives CASSPDRVGTEAFF. The chain couples TRBV6-1 to TRBJ1-1; 7 positions agree with TRBD1. Germline CDR1 and CDR2: MNHNS and SASEGT. The CDR3 loop spans 14 amino acids. V trimming: 5 bases; J trimming: 4 bases; junction bases outside the gene matches: 7.

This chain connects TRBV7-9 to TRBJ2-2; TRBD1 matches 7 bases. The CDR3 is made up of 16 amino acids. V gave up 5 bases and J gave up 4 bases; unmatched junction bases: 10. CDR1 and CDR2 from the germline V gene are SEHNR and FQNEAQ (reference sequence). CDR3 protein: CASSPKADRTTGELFF. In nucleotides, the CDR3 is TGTGCCAGCAGCCCTAAGGCGGACAGGACCACCGGGGAGCTGTTTTTT.

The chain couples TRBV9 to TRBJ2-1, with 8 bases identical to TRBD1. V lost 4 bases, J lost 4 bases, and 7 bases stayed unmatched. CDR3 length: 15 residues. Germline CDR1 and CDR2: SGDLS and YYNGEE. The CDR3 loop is CASSRTGGSYNEQFF. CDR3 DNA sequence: TGTGCCAGCAGCCGAACAGGGGGATCGTACAATGAGCAGTTCTTC.

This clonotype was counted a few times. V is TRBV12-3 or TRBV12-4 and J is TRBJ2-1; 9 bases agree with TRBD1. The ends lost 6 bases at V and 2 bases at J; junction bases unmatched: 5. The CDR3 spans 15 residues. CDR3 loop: CASSRQGVTYNEQFF. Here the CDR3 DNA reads TGTGCCAGCAGCAGACAGGGGGTGACCTACAATGAGCAGTTCTTC.

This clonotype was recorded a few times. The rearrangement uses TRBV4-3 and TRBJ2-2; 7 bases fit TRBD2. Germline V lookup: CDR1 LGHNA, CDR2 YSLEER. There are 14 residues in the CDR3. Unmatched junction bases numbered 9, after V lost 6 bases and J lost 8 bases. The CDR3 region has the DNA TGCGCCAGCAGTAGGGAGGGCCTTGGAGGGGAGCTGTTTTTT. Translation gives CASSREGLGGELFF.

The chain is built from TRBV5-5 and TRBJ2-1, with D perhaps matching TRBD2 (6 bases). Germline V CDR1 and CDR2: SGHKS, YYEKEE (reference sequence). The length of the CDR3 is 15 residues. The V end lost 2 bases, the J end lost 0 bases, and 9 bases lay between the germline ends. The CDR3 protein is CASSFDGSSYNEQFF. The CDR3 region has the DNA TGTGCCAGCAGCTTCGACGGGAGCTCCTACAATGAGCAGTTCTTC.

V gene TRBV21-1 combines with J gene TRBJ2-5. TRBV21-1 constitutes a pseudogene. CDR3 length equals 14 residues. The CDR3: CASSIQQTQETQYF. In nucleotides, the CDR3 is TGTGCCAGCAGCATCCAACAGACACAAGAGACCCAGTACTTC.

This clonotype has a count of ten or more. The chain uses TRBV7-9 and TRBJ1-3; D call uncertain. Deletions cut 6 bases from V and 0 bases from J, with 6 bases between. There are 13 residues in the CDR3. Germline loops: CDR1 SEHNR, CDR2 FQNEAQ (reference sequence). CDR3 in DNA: TGTGCCAGCAGTTTCAACTCTGGAAACACCATATATTTT. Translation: CASSFNSGNTIYF.

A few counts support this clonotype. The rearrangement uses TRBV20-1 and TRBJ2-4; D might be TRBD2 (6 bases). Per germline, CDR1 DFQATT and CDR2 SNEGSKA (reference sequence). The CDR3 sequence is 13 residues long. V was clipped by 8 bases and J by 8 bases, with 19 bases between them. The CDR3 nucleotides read TGCAGTTGGGGGGATAATACCCAGGACATTCAGTACTTC. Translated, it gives CSWGDNTQDIQYF.

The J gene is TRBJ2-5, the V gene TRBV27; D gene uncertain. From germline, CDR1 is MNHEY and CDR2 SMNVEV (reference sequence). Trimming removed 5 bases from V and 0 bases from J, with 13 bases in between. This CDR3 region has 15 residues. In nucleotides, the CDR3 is TGTGCCAGCAGTCCCCACGTGGGGTACCAAGAGACCCAGTACTTC. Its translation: CASSPHVGYQETQYF.

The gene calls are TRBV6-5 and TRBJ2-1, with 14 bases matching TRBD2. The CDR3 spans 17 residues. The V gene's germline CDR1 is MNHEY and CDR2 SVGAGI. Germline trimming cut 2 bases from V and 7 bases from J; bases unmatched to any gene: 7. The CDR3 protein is CASSYLGTSGGRNEQFF. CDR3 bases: TGTGCCAGCAGTTACCTCGGGACTAGCGGGGGCCGGAATGAGCAGTTCTTC.

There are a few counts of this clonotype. The CDR3 sequence is CASSVAMDSRARDTQYF. The CDR3 region has the DNA TGTGCCAGCAGCGTAGCTATGGACAGCCGGGCCAGAGATACGCAGTATTTT. The chain links TRBV9 to TRBJ2-3; D possibly corresponds to TRBD1 (6 bases). Per germline, CDR1 SGDLS and CDR2 YYNGEE. Trimming cost V 0 bases and J 5 bases, with 19 bases left between them. CDR3 size: 17 residues.

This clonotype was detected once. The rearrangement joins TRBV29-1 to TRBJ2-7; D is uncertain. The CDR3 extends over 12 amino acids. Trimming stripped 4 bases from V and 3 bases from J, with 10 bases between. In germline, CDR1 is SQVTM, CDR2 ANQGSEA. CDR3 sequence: CSVGASGYEQYF. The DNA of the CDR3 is TGCAGCGTTGGGGCCTCCGGCTACGAGCAGTACTTC.